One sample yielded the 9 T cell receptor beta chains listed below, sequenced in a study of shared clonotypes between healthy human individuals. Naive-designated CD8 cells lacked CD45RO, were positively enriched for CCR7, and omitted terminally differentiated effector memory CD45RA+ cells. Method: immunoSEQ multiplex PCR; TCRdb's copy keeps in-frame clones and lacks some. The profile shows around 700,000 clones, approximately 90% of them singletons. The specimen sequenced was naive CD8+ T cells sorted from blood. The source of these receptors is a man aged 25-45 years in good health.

CDR3 sequence: CASSSLAGAINEQFF. The DNA for the CDR3 is TGTGCCAGCAGCTCTCTGGCGGGAGCAATTAATGAGCAGTTCTTC. The chain links TRBV14 to TRBJ2-1; 7 bases match TRBD2. V lost 5 bases and J lost 7; bases outside the gene matches: 11. CDR3 length equals 15 residues. The germline CDR1 and CDR2 sequences are SGHDN and FVKESK.

CDR3 sequence reads: CASSWGIEQYF. CDR3 DNA: TGTGCCAGCAGCTGGGGCATTGAGCAGTACTTC. The gene calls are TRBV27 and TRBJ2-7, with D possibly being TRBD1 (5 bases). CDR3 size: 11 residues. CDR1 is MNHEY, CDR2 SMNVEV, per germline (reference sequence). The ends were cut back, 6 bases at V and 7 bases at J, with 10 bases in the middle.

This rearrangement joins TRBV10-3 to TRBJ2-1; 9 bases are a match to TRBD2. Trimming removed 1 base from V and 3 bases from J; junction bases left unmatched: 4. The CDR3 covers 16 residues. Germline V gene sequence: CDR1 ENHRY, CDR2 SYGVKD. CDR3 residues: CAISELTSGLYNEQFF. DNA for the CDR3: TGTGCCATCAGTGAGTTGACTAGCGGCCTCTACAATGAGCAGTTCTTC.

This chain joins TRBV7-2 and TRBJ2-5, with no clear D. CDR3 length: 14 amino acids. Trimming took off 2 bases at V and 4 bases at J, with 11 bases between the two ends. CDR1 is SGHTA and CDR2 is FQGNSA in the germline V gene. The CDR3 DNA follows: TGTGCCAGCAGCTTAAATGCGAGGCGAGAGACCCAGTACTTC. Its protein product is CASSLNARRETQYF.

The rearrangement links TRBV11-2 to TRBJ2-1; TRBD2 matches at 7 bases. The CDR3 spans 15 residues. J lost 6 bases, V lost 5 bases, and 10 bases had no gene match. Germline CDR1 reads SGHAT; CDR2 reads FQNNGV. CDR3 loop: CASSGGERDRNEQFF. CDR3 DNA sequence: TGTGCCAGCAGCGGGGGGGAGCGGGACCGCAATGAGCAGTTCTTC.

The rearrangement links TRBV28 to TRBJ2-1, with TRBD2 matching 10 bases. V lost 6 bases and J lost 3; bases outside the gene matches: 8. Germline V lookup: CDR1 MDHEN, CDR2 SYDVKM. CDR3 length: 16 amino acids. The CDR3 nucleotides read TGTGCCAGCAGCTTGGAACTAGCGGGAATCTACAATGAGCAGTTCTTC. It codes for CASSLELAGIYNEQFF.

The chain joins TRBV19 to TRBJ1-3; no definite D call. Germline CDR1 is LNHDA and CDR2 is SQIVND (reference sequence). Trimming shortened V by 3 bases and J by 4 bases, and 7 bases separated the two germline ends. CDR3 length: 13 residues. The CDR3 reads CASSISVGNTIYF. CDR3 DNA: TGTGCCAGTAGTATTAGCGTCGGAAACACCATATATTTT.

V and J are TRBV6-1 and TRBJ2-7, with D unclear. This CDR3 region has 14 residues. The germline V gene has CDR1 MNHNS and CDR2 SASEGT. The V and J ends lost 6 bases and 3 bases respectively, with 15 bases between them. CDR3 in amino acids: CASRDLLGLYEQYF. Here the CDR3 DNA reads TGTGCCAGCAGGGACCTCCTTGGCCTCTACGAGCAGTACTTC.

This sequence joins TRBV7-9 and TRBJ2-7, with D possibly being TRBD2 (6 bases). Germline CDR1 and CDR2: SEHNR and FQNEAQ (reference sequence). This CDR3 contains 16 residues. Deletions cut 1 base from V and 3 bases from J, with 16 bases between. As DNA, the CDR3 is TGTGCCAGCAGCTTAGGGGGGTGGACTATGCTCTACGAGCAGTACTTC. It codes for CASSLGGWTMLYEQYF. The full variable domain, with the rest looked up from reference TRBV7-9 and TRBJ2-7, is DTGVSQNPRHKITKRGQNVTFRCDPISEHNRLYWYRQTLGQGPEFLTYFQNEAQLEKSRLLSDRFSAERPKGSFSTLEIQRTEQGDSAMYLCASSLGGWTMLYEQYFGPGTRLTVT.